These 5 T cell receptor beta chains were sequenced from one sample in a study of memory CD4+ T cells and cytomegalovirus serostatus. The table came from immunoSEQ multiplex PCR; TCRdb's copy has only in-frame clones and leaves some out. The sample shows about 52,000 clones, 60% to 85% of them seen only once. The sort gate was single viable CD3+CD4+CD8-CD45RO+ cells for memory CD4+ T cells. The source material was memory CD4+ T cells from blood. All receptors come from an adult in good health and CMV-seropositive.

The chain carries TRBV7-2 and TRBJ2-7; a weak D match, TRBD2 (6 bases). The CDR3 runs 15 residues. Germline V lookup: CDR1 SGHTA, CDR2 FQGNSA. The V and J ends lost 5 bases and 0 bases respectively, with 14 bases between them. The CDR3 loop reads CASSLNLGSSYEQYF. The CDR3 region has the DNA TGTGCCAGCAGCCTTAACCTCGGGAGCTCCTACGAGCAGTACTTC.

CDR3 coding DNA: TGTGCCAGCGGTAAACTAGCGGGAGCCGGGGAGCTGTTTTTT. Translation: CASGKLAGAGELFF. This sequence joins TRBV2 and TRBJ2-2; 11 bases line up with TRBD2. J lost 6 bases, V lost 8 bases, and 5 bases had no gene match. Germline V gives CDR1 SNHLY, CDR2 FYNNEI. The CDR3 runs 14 residues.

The chain recombines TRBV12-5 with TRBJ2-7; D unclear. Germline V lookup: CDR1 LGHNT, CDR2 FRNRAP. Trimming cost V 4 bases and J 7 bases, with 8 bases left between them. The CDR3 is made up of 11 amino acids. In nucleotides, the CDR3 is TGTGCTAGTGGTTCCGGATGGGAGCAGTACTTC. It yields the protein CASGSGWEQYF. The entire variable domain, with the rest obtained from reference TRBV12-5 and TRBJ2-7, is as follows: DARVTQTPRHKVTEMGQEVTMRCQPILGHNTVFWYRQTMMQGLELLAYFRNRAPLDDSGMPKDRFSAEMPDATLATLKIQPSEPRDSAVYFCASGSGWEQYFGPGTRLTVT.

This clone was observed a handful of times. The chain recombines TRBV7-2 with TRBJ1-6; D not resolved. The CDR3 runs 14 residues. V shed 6 bases and J shed 14 bases, with 20 bases lying between them. Looked up from germline, CDR1 is SGHTA and CDR2 is FQGNSA. CDR3 amino acids: CASSPRSPPGSLHF. Here the CDR3 DNA reads TGTGCCAGCAGTCCCAGATCTCCACCGGGGTCCCTCCACTTT. The full variable domain, rest sourced from reference TRBV7-2 and TRBJ1-6, is GAGVSQSPSNKVTEKGKDVELRCDPISGHTALYWYRQSLGQGLEFLIYFQGNSAPDKSGLPSDRFSAERTGGSVSTLTIQRTQQEDSAVYLCASSPRSPPGSLHFGNGTRLTVT.

This clone has just one count. The rearrangement uses TRBV7-6 and TRBJ2-3; 11 positions agree with TRBD2. The CDR3 loop spans 16 amino acids. The ends lost 5 bases at V and 4 bases at J; junction bases unmatched: 8. Germline V lookup: CDR1 SGHVS, CDR2 FNYEAQ. The CDR3 sequence: CASSRFSGRGSDTQYF. For the CDR3, the DNA is TGTGCCAGCAGCCGGTTTAGCGGGAGGGGCTCAGATACGCAGTATTTT.